This T cell receptor (beta chain) was identified during a study of shared clonotypes between healthy human individuals. General study points: Naive subsets generally exceeded memory subsets in estimated richness. Lower generation probabilities were found for non-shared clonotypes than for those shared by all four donors.

This CDR3 has 13 amino acids. V lost 2 bases, J lost 0 bases, and 2 bases lay in between. Germline values: CDR1 MDHEN, CDR2 SYDVKM. CD45RO-negative, CCR7-positively selected cells formed the naive CD8 fraction, excluding terminally differentiated effector memory CD45RA+ cells. Healthy HIV-negative adults without recent acute infections or vaccinations served as donors. Everyone who donated was a Caucasian adult who lived in Nashville, Tennessee. Profiling relied on immunoSEQ multiplex PCR, and the TCRdb table lists in-frame clones only, not all of them. The sample records about 2.1 million clones, just over 90% being singletons. A word on this clone: Its cognate antigen is unknown.

Sample: naive CD8+ T cells from PBMCs. The gene calls are TRBV28 and TRBJ2-4; no firm D call. This TCR was sampled from a man in his late teens or twenties in good health. Some clones in this sample may be carry-over from other donors' samples. The CDR3 reads CASSLTAKNIQYF. The CDR3 nucleotides are TGTGCCAGCAGTTTAACAGCCAAAAACATTCAGTACTTC.